This T cell receptor (beta chain) was sequenced during a study of neoadjuvant anti-PD-1 for oral cavity cancer. Study background: Patients without progression received a fourth nivolumab dose around day 43, then surgical resection on days 50-56.

Study-wide findings and caveats: Pretreatment Treg/Th17 ratio correlated inversely with post-treatment tumor clonality.

TCRdb's copy holds only in-frame clones and misses some; the assay was immunoSEQ multiplex PCR. The data hold around 81,000 clones, with about four fifths observed a single time. V lost 2 bases to trimming and J lost 0 bases, with 7 bases between them. The germline CDR1 and CDR2 sequences are SNHLY and FYNNEI. The CDR3 sequence is 14 residues long. On this clone itself: The antigen is undetermined.

These oral cavity squamous cell carcinomas were HPV-negative and locally advanced. The TCR comes from a person between 35 and 79 years old with oral cavity squamous cell carcinoma. This chain links TRBV2 with TRBJ1-1; no firm D call. This specimen consisted of PBMCs, obtained before nivolumab (anti-PD-1) treatment. CDR3 loop: CASSERLLNTEAFF. The CDR3 coding sequence is TGTGCCAGCAGTGAACGACTTTTGAACACTGAAGCTTTCTTT.